This T cell receptor (beta chain) came from a study of Ad26.COV2.S vaccination and SARS-CoV-2 variants. Regarding this clone: Its specificity is not known.

Assay used: immunoSEQ multiplex PCR; TCRdb lists only in-frame clones, some missing. This sample has roughly 380,000 clones, with over 75% found just once. Treatment specified: 19 received Ad26.COV2.S at low or high dose, single or two shots; roughly 5 received placebo; per-sample allocation not given. The samples date from day 63 after the first vaccine or placebo injection. Study-level points and caveats: Post-vaccination breadth of spike-specific CD8+ and CD4+ T cell responses was reportedly substantial.

The TCR sequence derives from a person aged 18 to 65 who received the Ad26.COV2.S COVID-19 vaccine or a placebo. This specimen consisted of peripheral blood, obtained in a trial of Ad26.COV2.S vaccine versus placebo.

This chain's CDR3 is CASSLPGEGPNSPLHF. CDR3 bases: TGTGCCAGCAGTCTTCCCGGCGAGGGACCTAATTCACCCCTCCACTTT. The gene calls are TRBV28 and TRBJ1-6; D is perhaps TRBD1 (5 bases). V lost 5 bases to trimming and J lost 6 bases, with 17 bases between them. The CDR3 totals 16 residues. The germline V gene encodes CDR1 MDHEN and CDR2 SYDVKM. The entire variable domain, with the rest obtained from reference TRBV28 and TRBJ1-6, is as follows: DVKVTQSSRYLVKRTGEKVFLECVQDMDHENMFWYRQDPGLGLRLIYFSYDVKMKEKGDIPEGYSVSREKKERFSLILESASTNQTSMYLCASSLPGEGPNSPLHFGNGTRLTVT.